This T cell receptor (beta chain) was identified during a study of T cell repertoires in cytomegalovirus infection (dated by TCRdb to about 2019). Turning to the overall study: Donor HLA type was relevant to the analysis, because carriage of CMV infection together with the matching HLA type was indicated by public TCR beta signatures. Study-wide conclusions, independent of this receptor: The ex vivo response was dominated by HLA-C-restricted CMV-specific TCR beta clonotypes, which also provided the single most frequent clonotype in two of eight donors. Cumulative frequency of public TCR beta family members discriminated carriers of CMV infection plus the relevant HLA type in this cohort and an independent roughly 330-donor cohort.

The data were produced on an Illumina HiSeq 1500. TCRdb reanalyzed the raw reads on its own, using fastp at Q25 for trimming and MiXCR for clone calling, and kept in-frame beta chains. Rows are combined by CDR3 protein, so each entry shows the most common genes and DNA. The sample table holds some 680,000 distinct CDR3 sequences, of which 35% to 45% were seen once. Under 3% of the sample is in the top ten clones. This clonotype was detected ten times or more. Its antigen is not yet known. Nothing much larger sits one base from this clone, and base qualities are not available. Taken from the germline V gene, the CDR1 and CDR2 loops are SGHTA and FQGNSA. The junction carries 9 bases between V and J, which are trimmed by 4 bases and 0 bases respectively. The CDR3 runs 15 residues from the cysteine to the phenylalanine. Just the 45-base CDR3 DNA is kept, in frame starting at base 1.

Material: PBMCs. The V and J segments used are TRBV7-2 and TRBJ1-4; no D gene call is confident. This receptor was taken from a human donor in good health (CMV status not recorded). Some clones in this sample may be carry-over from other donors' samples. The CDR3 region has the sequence CASSSSSTTNEKLFF. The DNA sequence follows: TGTGCCAGCAGCTCCAGCTCAACAACTAATGAAAAACTGTTTTTT.